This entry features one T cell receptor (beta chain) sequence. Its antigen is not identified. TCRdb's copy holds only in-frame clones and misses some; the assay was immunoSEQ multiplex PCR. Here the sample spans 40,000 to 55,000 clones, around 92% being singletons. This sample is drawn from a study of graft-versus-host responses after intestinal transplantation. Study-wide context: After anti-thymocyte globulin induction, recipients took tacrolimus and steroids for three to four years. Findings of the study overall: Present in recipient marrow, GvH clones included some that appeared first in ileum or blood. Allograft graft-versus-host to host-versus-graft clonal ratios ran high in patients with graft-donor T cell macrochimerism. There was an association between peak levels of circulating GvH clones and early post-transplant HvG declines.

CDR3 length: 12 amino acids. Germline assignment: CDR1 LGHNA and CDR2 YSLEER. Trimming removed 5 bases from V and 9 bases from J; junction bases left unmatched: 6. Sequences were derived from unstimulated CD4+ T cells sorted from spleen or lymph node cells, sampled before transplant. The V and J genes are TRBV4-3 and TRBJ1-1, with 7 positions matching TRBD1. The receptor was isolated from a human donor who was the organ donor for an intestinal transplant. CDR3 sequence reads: CASSDQGDKAFF. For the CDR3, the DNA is TGCGCCAGCAGCGATCAGGGGGACAAAGCTTTCTTT.